The sequence of this TCR beta chain was determined in a study of blood T cell repertoires in COVID-19 (dated by TCRdb to about 2020). At the level of the whole study: Collaborator samples came from the United States, Italy and Spain and covered acute and convalescent phases of COVID-19. The material from the prospective study consisted of cDNA or gDNA derived from T cells, B-cell-depleted T cells, or PBMCs. Deeply sampled blood TCRbeta repertoires from subjects exposed to, actively infected with, or recovered from COVID-19 were included in the dataset. The repertoires were made available in a free public database intended to serve as a resource for research on the immune response to SARS-CoV-2. Samples came from the ongoing ImmuneRACE study (first 160 participants) plus 1,254 subjects from 6 global collaborators. Nearly every sample came with metadata listing a de-identified subject ID, COVID-19 status, age in years and sex. Where available, HLA class I and class II types were obtained from metadata supplied by the sample provider rather than from assay-based typing. The investigation overall reported the following: The amount of clinical and demographic metadata varied by source and participant and was provided uncurated.

Participants in the prospective study were aged roughly 18 to 100 years, lived in some 24 United States geographic areas, and enrolled through a virtual design. In the prospective study, cohorts were assigned on the basis of participant-reported clinical history obtained from a screening survey and a study questionnaire. A participant counted as exposed if, within 2 weeks of entering the study, that participant had been in contact with someone who had a PCR-confirmed or clinician-diagnosed COVID-19 case. In the prospective study, whole blood, serum and a nasopharyngeal or oropharyngeal swab were collected from each participant by mobile phlebotomists. Prospective study participants could optionally give additional blood draws and questionnaires over an approximately two-month period. Prospective study blood samples were shipped either frozen or at room temperature before DNA extraction. TCRbeta CDR3 regions were amplified from genomic DNA by means of the immunoSEQ Assay, a bias-controlled multiplex PCR. From the authors' description of their analysis: Within the assay, amplification of reference gene primers was used to estimate how many nucleated cells each sample contained. Sequence reads were collapsed and filtered to measure the absolute abundance of every unique TCRbeta CDR3 rearrangement. For each sample, productive Simpson clonality was calculated as the square root of Simpson's diversity index across productive rearrangements. Imported from immuneACCESS, the table was reduced by TCRdb to in-frame sequences with V and J called. These copies leave out some clones; in studies compared against another copy, an unresolved V gene accounts for under half, and the cause of the remainder is not known. That table gives V, J and clone size, and the DNA gave D and trimming. Across this sample there are roughly 400,000 clones, with about 89% seen only once. The top ten clones comprise roughly 0.86% of the sample.

This clone has a handful of counts. The antigen it recognizes is unknown. Within one base of it there is no much larger clone, and no base qualities were kept. From cysteine to phenylalanine, the CDR3 is 14 amino acids long. The only DNA kept is the CDR3, 42 bases in frame from the first base. V is pared back by 4 bases and J by 6 bases, with 16 bases lying between the germline termini. CDR1 and CDR2, looked up from the germline V gene, are SGHRS and YFSETQ. Sequencing input: PBMCs or T cells enriched from blood (not recorded which). The receptor's source is a middle-aged woman who had been exposed to COVID-19. The V and J genes are TRBV5-1 and TRBJ1-1, with a tentative D gene TRBD1 over 5 matching bases. The CDR3 region has the sequence CASSPLGRAPEAFF. The nucleotide sequence reads TGCGCCAGCAGCCCCCTGGGCAGGGCCCCTGAAGCTTTCTTT.